The rows below give T cell receptor beta chains drawn from one sample of a study of cytomegalovirus exposure and HLA in healthy donors. TCRdb's copy holds only in-frame clones and misses some; the assay was immunoSEQ multiplex PCR. Its clone listing holds roughly 69,000 clones. The sequenced material came from PBMCs. The receptors come from a woman aged 30 to 39 in good health and CMV-seronegative. Each CDR3 is given with its conserved first and last residue. The D gene is left open where the match is weak.

TRBJ2-6 | . | TRBV9 | TGTGCCAGCAGCGGAGGGTTCTCTGGGGCCAACGTCCTGACTTTC | CASSGGFSGANVLTF
TRBJ2-7 | . | TRBV28 | TGTGCCAGCACCCTCGCGGGGGCGACCTACGAGCAGTACTTC | CASTLAGATYEQYF
TRBJ2-1 | TRBD2 | TRBV5-6 | TGTGCCAGCAGCTCTGGACTAGCGGGAGGCCCTATTAATGAGCAGTTCTTC | CASSSGLAGGPINEQFF
TRBJ1-4 | TRBD1 | TRBV27 | TGTGCCAGCAGTTTTGGGGACAGGGTTGAAAAACTGTTTTTT | CASSFGDRVEKLFF
TRBJ2-7 | TRBD1 | TRBV19 | TGTGCCAGTAGTGACAGGCAGGGGGACGAGCAGTACTTC | CASSDRQGDEQYF
TRBJ1-6 | TRBD1 | TRBV15 | TGTGCCACCAGCCCGACTAGGACAGGAGGATCACCCCTCCACTTT | CATSPTRTGGSPLHF
TRBJ2-3 | TRBD2 | TRBV4-2 | TGTGCCAGCAGCCAAGAAGGGGCGGGGGAGCCAGATACGCAGTATTTT | CASSQEGAGEPDTQYF
TRBJ1-1 | TRBD1 | TRBV11-2 | TGTGCCAGCAGCTTAAGACAGGGAAACACTGAAGCTTTCTTT | CASSLRQGNTEAFF
TRBJ2-1 | . | TRBV29-1 | TGCAGCGTTGAAACTTTGCGGAGTAGAAATGAGCAGTTCTTC | CSVETLRSRNEQFF
TRBJ2-3 | TRBD2 | TRBV4-1 | TGCGCCAGCAGCCAACTAGCGGGAACAGATACGCAGTATTTT | CASSQLAGTDTQYF
TRBJ2-7 | . | TRBV27 | TGTGCCAGCAGTTTTAATCCCACAGGCTACGAGCAGTACTTC | CASSFNPTGYEQYF
TRBJ2-7 | . | TRBV4-1 | TGCGCCAGCAGCCAAGTCGGAGGGACCCCCTACGAGCAGTACTTC | CASSQVGGTPYEQYF
TRBJ2-5 | . | TRBV7-2 | TGTGCCAGCAGCTCCCATCCGCAAGCCCGGGAGACCCAGTACTTC | CASSSHPQARETQYF
TRBJ1-1 | TRBD1 | TRBV6-5 | TGTGCCAGCATCCAGGGGGCGCGCACCGGAAGGGCTTTCTTT | CASIQGARTGRAFF
TRBJ1-2 | . | TRBV6-5 | TGTGCCAGCAGTGTGCAGGGCTATGGCTACACCTTC | CASSVQGYGYTF
TRBJ2-7 | TRBD1 | TRBV18 | TGTGCCAGCTCACTTGGGACAGGCCCCTACGAGCAGTACTTC | CASSLGTGPYEQYF
TRBJ2-5 | TRBD1 | TRBV28 | TGTGCCAGCATCTCCGGGACAGCGTACCAAGAGACCCAGTACTTC | CASISGTAYQETQYF
TRBJ2-3 | . | TRBV19 | TGTGCCAGTAGCCCCTCGAGCACAGATACGCAGTATTTT | CASSPSSTDTQYF
TRBJ2-2 | TRBD2 | TRBV4-3 | TGCGCCAGCAGCCAAGCAACTAGCGGGGGGGCCGACACCGGGGAGCTGTTTTTT | CASSQATSGGADTGELFF
TRBJ1-2 | . | TRBV29-1 | TGCAGCGTTGAATTGGGACGGGGGATGGATAACTATGGCTACACCTTC | CSVELGRGMDNYGYTF
TRBJ2-2 | TRBD2 | TRBV4-1 | TGCGCCAGCAGCCAGGCGGGAGTCGGTACCGGGGAGCTGTTTTTT | CASSQAGVGTGELFF
TRBJ1-1 | . | TRBV7-2 | TGTGCCAGCACCCCGGGCGGGGGGCGGATGAACACTGAAGCTTTCTTT | CASTPGGGRMNTEAFF
TRBJ2-7 | TRBD1 | TRBV7-2 | TGTGCCAGCAGCCCGACAGGGGTTGACCTAGGCGAGCAGTACTTC | CASSPTGVDLGEQYF
TRBJ2-7 | TRBD2 | TRBV6-5 | TGTGCCAGCAGTTACTCAGGGACTAGCGGATACGAGCAGTACTTC | CASSYSGTSGYEQYF
TRBJ2-7 | TRBD2 | TRBV9 | TGTGCCAGCAGCGTAACGGGGGGATACGAGCAGTACTTC | CASSVTGGYEQYF
TRBJ2-2 | . | TRBV19 | TGTGCCAGTAGTATCGGCAGGGCGAACACCGGGGAGCTGTTTTTT | CASSIGRANTGELFF
TRBJ2-5 | . | TRBV7-9 | TGTGCCAGCAGCTCGCCGCTCCAGGGCCCCGAAGAGACCCAGTACTTC | CASSSPLQGPEETQYF
TRBJ1-2 | . | TRBV10-3 | TGTGTATCCGGGGGGCTAGCTGGCTACACCTTC | CVSGGLAGYTF
TRBJ2-1 | TRBD2 | TRBV27 | TGTGCCAGCAGTTTATCCTCGCGGGGGGGCCGCGATGAGCAGTTCTTC | CASSLSSRGGRDEQFF